One T cell receptor beta chain is described in this entry. What it binds is unknown. The entry originates in a study of identical twins. Germline V CDR1 and CDR2: KGHDR, SFDVKD. V lost 4 bases, J lost 5 bases, and 5 bases stayed unmatched. The CDR3 is 14 amino acids. Findings and caveats of the study: Abundant cord blood beta clonotypes carried fewer insertions; memory repertoires showed none. Researchers caution that invariant MAIT and iNKT cells could partly confound zero-insertion analyses. The study found excess low generation probability among twin-shared out-of-frame alpha sequences.

TCRdb processed the 5' RACE reads anew with MiXCR; each CDR3 protein has one entry. Here the sample spans around 510,000 distinct CDR3 sequences, roughly an eighth being singletons. The sample was also linked to a second study, of yellow fever vaccine responses in identical twins.

Sequencing was performed on CD4+ T cells sorted from blood. The clonotype comes from a young woman in good health. The chain has TRBV24-1 and TRBJ2-5; 8 bases are a match to TRBD1. CDR3 bases: TGTGCCACCAGTGAGGGGACAGGCACGGAGACCCAGTACTTC. Translating gives CATSEGTGTETQYF.